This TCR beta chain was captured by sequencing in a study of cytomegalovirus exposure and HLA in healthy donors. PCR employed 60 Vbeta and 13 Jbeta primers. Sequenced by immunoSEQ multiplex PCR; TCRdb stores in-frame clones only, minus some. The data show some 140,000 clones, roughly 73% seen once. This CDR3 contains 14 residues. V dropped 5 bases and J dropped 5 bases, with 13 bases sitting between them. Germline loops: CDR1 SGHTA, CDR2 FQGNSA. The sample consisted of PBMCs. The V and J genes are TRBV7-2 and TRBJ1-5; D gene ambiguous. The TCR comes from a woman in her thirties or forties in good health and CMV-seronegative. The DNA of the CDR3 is TGTGCCAGCAGCCGATACAGCGGCGATCAGCCCCAGCATTTT. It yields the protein CASSRYSGDQPQHF.